This note documents a single TCR beta chain sequence. The CDR3 covers 13 residues. Trimming removed 5 bases from V and 7 bases from J, with 9 bases in between. Per germline, CDR1 MDHEN and CDR2 SYDVKM. The sample comes from a study of T cell responses to AZD1222 COVID-19 vaccine. Sequencing was performed with immunoSEQ multiplex PCR; in TCRdb, only in-frame clones are kept and a portion is missing. The repertoire holds about 200,000 clones, with about 91% as singletons. This rearrangement joins TRBV28 to TRBJ1-6; no firm D call. The material sequenced was peripheral blood, taken on day 0 of AZD1222 vaccination. This clonotype originated in an adult in good health. This CDR3 reads CASSLGTNSPLHF. CDR3 DNA: TGTGCCAGCAGTCTTGGTACCAATTCACCCCTCCACTTT.